This T cell receptor (beta chain) comes out of a study of T cell changes during pregnancy in multiple sclerosis. After removal of 5 bases from V and 7 bases from J, the junction contained 9 bases not matched to a gene. Looked up from germline, CDR1 is MGHDK and CDR2 is SYGVNS. This CDR3 has 16 amino acids. The assay was immunoSEQ multiplex PCR, and TCRdb's table has in-frame clones only and misses some. The sample records more than 45,000 clones, about 90% being singletons. The sequences come from CD4+ T cells from peripheral blood mononuclear cells, collected after pregnancy. The chain joins TRBV25-1 to TRBJ2-1; TRBD1 aligns across 12 bases. This TCR was recovered from a female donor with multiple sclerosis, enrolled in a pregnancy study. CDR3 sequence: CASSLGTGGFKNEQFF. The CDR3 DNA follows: TGTGCCAGCAGTTTGGGGACAGGGGGCTTTAAGAATGAGCAGTTCTTC.